Listed here are 21 T cell receptor beta chains from one sample, sequenced in a study of blood T cells in healthy people across ages. A sample-barcoded 5' primer and a J-beta primer mix were used in a second PCR of roughly 7 to 11 cycles. TCRdb re-derived calls from the 5' RACE reads in MiXCR, one entry per CDR3 protein. This sample has about 1.4 million distinct CDR3 sequences, with approximately 63% found just once. Source material: blood. The receptors originated from a man in his late teens or twenties in good health.

The chain employs TRBV24-1 and TRBJ1-5; a possible D gene is TRBD1 (5 bases). This CDR3 is 17 amino acids long. Germline V gives CDR1 KGHDR, CDR2 SFDVKD. The V end was cut by 0 bases, the J end by 7 bases, with 18 bases between. CDR3 bases: TGTGCCACCAGTGATTTGTGGCAGGGTCGCCCAAGGCAGCCCCAGCATTTT. Its protein product is CATSDLWQGRPRQPQHF.

The genes are TRBV29-1 and TRBJ2-4; D is possibly TRBD1 or TRBD2 (5 bases each). The DNA end lines up better with TRBJ2-7; the J call may be wrong. CDR3 size: 12 residues. The germline CDR1 and CDR2 sequences are SQVTM and ANQGSEA. CDR3 region: CSVRLPGGEQYF. The DNA of the CDR3 is TGCAGCGTCAGACTCCCTGGGGGCGAGCAGTACTTC.

This sequence joins TRBV20-1 and TRBJ1-4; TRBD1 might be the D (6 bases). This CDR3 contains 14 residues. The germline V gene encodes CDR1 DFQATT and CDR2 SNEGSKA (reference sequence). Trimming took 1 base from V and 8 from J, leaving 14 bases between them. The chain's CDR3 is CSARVPGAGEKLFF. Here the CDR3 DNA reads TGCAGTGCTAGAGTGCCGGGGGCGGGAGAAAAACTGTTTTTT.

To note about this clonotype: An end of the junction differs from the germline gene, which may be a read error. The chain has TRBV6-2 or TRBV6-3 and TRBJ2-1, with D tentatively TRBD1 (6 bases). Looked up from germline, CDR1 is MNHEY and CDR2 is SVGEGT. The length of the CDR3 is 15 residues. The CDR3 here is CASSYSPGQYNEQFF. In DNA, the CDR3 is TGTGCCAGCAGTTACTCCCCCGGACAGTACAATGAGCAGTTCTTT.

This clonotype was detected once. The rearrangement links TRBV6-5 to TRBJ2-4; TRBD1 matches 8 bases. The germline V gene encodes CDR1 MNHEY and CDR2 SVGAGI. Trimming removed 5 bases from V and 13 bases from J; junction bases left unmatched: 16. The CDR3 has 15 residues. The chain's CDR3 is CASSRPGQAYVEQYF. CDR3 DNA: TGTGCCAGCAGTCGTCCGGGACAGGCCTACGTAGAGCAGTACTTC.

V and J are TRBV6-2 or TRBV6-3 and TRBJ2-5; 9 nucleotides align to TRBD2. The CDR3 loop spans 15 amino acids. In germline, CDR1 is MNHEY, CDR2 SVGEGT. The J segment lost 5 bases and the V segment lost 5 bases, leaving 9 bases of the junction unmatched. In DNA, the CDR3 is TGTGCCAGCAGTGCGACTAGCGGAAAGAGGGAGACCCAGTACTTC. This translates into CASSATSGKRETQYF.

The chain couples TRBV7-9 to TRBJ2-1; a weak D match, TRBD1 (6 bases). Trimming pared 4 bases from V and 1 base from J, leaving 23 bases between. Germline V lookup: CDR1 SEHNR, CDR2 FQNEAQ (reference sequence). The CDR3 consists of 19 residues. CDR3 residues: CASSSTKTQGHLSYNEQFF. The CDR3 bases are TGTGCCAGCAGCTCGACTAAAACTCAGGGGCACCTGTCCTACAATGAGCAGTTCTTC.

The chain has TRBV29-1 and TRBJ2-7; TRBD2 aligns across 11 bases. The V gene end was trimmed by 6 bases and the J gene end by 0 bases; junction bases not matched to a gene: 10. Germline values: CDR1 SQVTM, CDR2 ANQGSEA. The CDR3 contains 16 residues. The CDR3 here is CSVQWTSGHNSYEQYF. CDR3 coding DNA: TGCAGCGTGCAGTGGACTAGCGGGCACAACTCCTACGAGCAGTACTTC.

The chain is built from TRBV11-1 and TRBJ2-1; TRBD2 matches at 10 bases. CDR1 and CDR2 (germline): SGHAT, FQDESV (reference sequence). The CDR3 loop spans 15 amino acids. Trimming at V came to 4 bases and at J to 7 bases, leaving 7 bases not matched to a gene. The DNA of the CDR3 is TGTGCCAGCAGCTCCAGCGGGAGGGCCGAGAATGAGCAGTTCTTC. Translating it yields CASSSSGRAENEQFF.

The chain links TRBV11-2 to TRBJ2-5; D is possibly TRBD2 (6 bases). V was clipped by 0 bases and J by 2 bases, with 19 bases between them. CDR1 is SGHAT, CDR2 FQNNGV, per germline. CDR3 length equals 18 residues. The CDR3, as DNA: TGTGCCAGCAGCTTAGATCTCGGGTCGCGGGGTTGGCAAGAGACCCAGTACTTC. Translating it yields CASSLDLGSRGWQETQYF.

The CDR3 loop reads CASSAGTVPTKQYF. The CDR3 nucleotides are TGTGCCAGCAGCGCTGGGACAGTCCCTACGAAGCAGTACTTC. The V call is TRBV9, the J call TRBJ2-7; 7 bases are shared with TRBD1. The CDR3 runs 14 residues. Per germline, CDR1 SGDLS and CDR2 YYNGEE. Germline trimming cut 3 bases from V and 8 bases from J; bases unmatched to any gene: 11.

This rearrangement joins TRBV24-1 to TRBJ2-3, with D possibly being TRBD1 or TRBD2 (5 bases each). V shed 3 bases and J shed 1 base, with 16 bases lying between them. The CDR3 totals 17 residues. CDR1 is KGHDR and CDR2 is SFDVKD in the germline V gene. CDR3 in DNA: TGTGCCACCAGTGATCCAAACCCGGGACCACGCACAGATACGCAGTATTTT. Its protein is CATSDPNPGPRTDTQYF.

The genes are TRBV4-1 and TRBJ2-7, with D hard to call. V was cut by 1 base and J by 3 bases, with 13 bases left in between. The CDR3 has 15 amino acids. Germline CDR1 reads MGHRA; CDR2 reads YSYEKL. The CDR3 DNA sequence: TGCGCCAGCAGCCAAGCACATGTAGGCGTCTACGAGCAGTACTTC. It is translated as CASSQAHVGVYEQYF.

This clonotype was recorded a few times. The J gene is TRBJ1-2, the V gene TRBV5-6; no clear D gene. Germline V CDR1 and CDR2: SGHDT, YYEEEE. V was shortened by 3 bases and J by 8 bases, with 23 bases between the two germline ends. The CDR3 spans 16 residues. In DNA, the CDR3 is TGTGCCAGCAGCTGGAATATAGATGCTCTAGGGAACGGCTACACCTTC. Translated: CASSWNIDALGNGYTF.

DNA for the CDR3: TGTGCCTGGGGGGGAGACGAGCAGTACTTC. Its translation: CAWGGDEQYF. This sequence joins TRBV30 and TRBJ2-7; D tentatively reads TRBD1 or TRBD2 (5 bases each). The CDR3 runs to 10 residues. Trimming stripped 5 bases from V and 5 bases from J, with 7 bases between. Germline CDR1 is GTSNPN and CDR2 is SVGIG (reference sequence).

The chain uses TRBV12-3 or TRBV12-4 and TRBJ2-1; TRBD1 matches at 10 bases. The CDR3 totals 17 residues. V lost 5 bases and J lost 2; bases outside the gene matches: 9. The CDR3 DNA sequence: TGTGCCAGCAGTCTCCCGGGACAGGGGACTCCCTACAATGAGCAGTTCTTC. It specifies CASSLPGQGTPYNEQFF.

V gene TRBV12-3 or TRBV12-4 combines with J gene TRBJ2-5, with TRBD2 matching over 8 bases. The CDR3 has 15 amino acids. Unmatched junction bases numbered 14, after V lost 3 bases and J lost 11 bases. The CDR3 loop is CASSFYREGVGEQYF. CDR3 bases: TGTGCCAGCAGTTTCTATCGGGAGGGTGTGGGTGAGCAGTACTTC.

The rearrangement uses TRBV7-2 and TRBJ2-7; 8 bases line up with TRBD1. The CDR3 loop spans 12 amino acids. V was pared by 3 bases and J by 9 bases, with 4 bases of the junction left unmatched. From germline, CDR1 is SGHTA and CDR2 FQGNSA. The CDR3 protein is CASSFRTGPQYF. In nucleotides, the CDR3 is TGTGCCAGCAGCTTCCGGACAGGGCCGCAGTACTTC.

This rearrangement joins TRBV4-3 to TRBJ2-1, with a possible D match to TRBD1 (5 bases). Germline V CDR1 and CDR2: LGHNA, YSLEER. There are 16 residues in the CDR3. Trimming pared 0 bases from V and 1 base from J, leaving 10 bases between. CDR3 in amino acids: CASSQDWGGSYNEQFF. Written as DNA, the CDR3 is TGCGCCAGCAGCCAAGATTGGGGCGGTTCCTACAATGAGCAGTTCTTC.

The J gene is TRBJ2-1, the V gene TRBV7-8; 8 positions match TRBD1. Germline V gene data show CDR1 as SGHVS and CDR2 as FQNEAQ. This CDR3 comprises 16 residues. V trimming: 1 base; J trimming: 7 bases; junction bases outside the gene matches: 9. CDR3 region: CASSLGVQGAKNEQFF. The CDR3 DNA sequence: TGTGCCAGCAGCTTAGGTGTTCAGGGGGCGAAGAATGAGCAGTTCTTC.

Only a few counts were recorded for this clonotype. The chain carries TRBV7-2 and TRBJ2-3; a possible D gene is TRBD2 (6 bases). Per germline, CDR1 SGHTA and CDR2 FQGNSA. V lost 0 bases, J lost 3 bases, and 19 bases lay in between. CDR3 length: 18 amino acids. DNA for the CDR3: TGTGCCAGCAGCTTAGCGGGAGGCCGGAACCCGAGGACAGATACGCAGTATTTT. This translates into CASSLAGGRNPRTDTQYF.